These T cell receptor beta chains were read from a single sample in a study of T cell changes during pregnancy in multiple sclerosis. Sequencing was performed with immunoSEQ multiplex PCR; in TCRdb, only in-frame clones are kept and a portion is missing. Among approximately 92,000 clones listed, around 90% were seen once. The specimen comprised peripheral blood, sampled in the first trimester of pregnancy. The origin of the receptors is a female donor with multiple sclerosis, enrolled in a pregnancy study. Each CDR3 is given with its conserved first and last residue. D genes are given only for firm matches. A clone size is listed for some rows: how often the clone was seen (once, few, many), or a class if it is expanded.

cdr3_length	clone_size	j_call	v_call	d_call	cdr3_nt	cdr3_aa
8	.	TRBJ2-4	TRBV7-9	.	TGTGCCAGCAGCCCAAGCGGGTTC	CASSPSGF
12	once	TRBJ2-7	TRBV27	.	TGTGCCAGCGCCCGACAGGCGGGCGAGCAGTACTTC	CASARQAGEQYF
12	.	TRBJ1-1	TRBV15	.	TGTGCCTCCTCGACAGGGAACACTGAAGCTTTCTTT	CASSTGNTEAFF
14	.	TRBJ2-2	TRBV2	.	TGTGCCAGCAGTGAAGGCAGGGTCACCGGGGAGCTGTTTTTT	CASSEGRVTGELFF
15	.	TRBJ1-5	TRBV19	.	TGTGCCAGTAGTTGGACAGACGCGGGTTCTCAGCCCCAGCATTTT	CASSWTDAGSQPQHF
16	.	TRBJ2-6	TRBV6-6	.	TGTGCCAGCAGGGGGCCCGGTACAGCTGGGGCCAACGTCCTGACTTTC	CASRGPGTAGANVLTF
14	.	TRBJ1-2	TRBV6-6	TRBD1	TGTGCCAGCAGTTACAGGGGGCGCGGATATGGCTACACCTTC	CASSYRGRGYGYTF
14	.	TRBJ1-1	TRBV29-1	.	TGCAGCGTTGAATCTAACAGGCTTGGCGCTGAAGCTTTCTTT	CSVESNRLGAEAFF
15	.	TRBJ2-2	TRBV5-1	TRBD1	TGCGCCAGCACCTGGAGACAGGGGGACACCGGGGAGCTGTTTTTT	CASTWRQGDTGELFF
17	.	TRBJ2-5	TRBV5-1	TRBD2	TGCGCCAGCAGCTTGGATTTGCTAGCGGGGGACCAAGAGACCCAGTACTTC	CASSLDLLAGDQETQYF
18	.	TRBJ2-7	TRBV4-1	TRBD2	TGCGCCAGCAGCCAAGATCCAAGCGGGACCTTCCAAACCTACGAGCAGTACTTC	CASSQDPSGTFQTYEQYF
14	.	TRBJ2-3	TRBV6-6	TRBD1	TGTGCCAGCAGTGGGACAGGGGGCACAGATACGCAGTATTTT	CASSGTGGTDTQYF
14	.	TRBJ2-3	TRBV14	.	TGTGCCAGCAGCGCCGAGGGCCTGACAGATACGCAGTATTTT	CASSAEGLTDTQYF